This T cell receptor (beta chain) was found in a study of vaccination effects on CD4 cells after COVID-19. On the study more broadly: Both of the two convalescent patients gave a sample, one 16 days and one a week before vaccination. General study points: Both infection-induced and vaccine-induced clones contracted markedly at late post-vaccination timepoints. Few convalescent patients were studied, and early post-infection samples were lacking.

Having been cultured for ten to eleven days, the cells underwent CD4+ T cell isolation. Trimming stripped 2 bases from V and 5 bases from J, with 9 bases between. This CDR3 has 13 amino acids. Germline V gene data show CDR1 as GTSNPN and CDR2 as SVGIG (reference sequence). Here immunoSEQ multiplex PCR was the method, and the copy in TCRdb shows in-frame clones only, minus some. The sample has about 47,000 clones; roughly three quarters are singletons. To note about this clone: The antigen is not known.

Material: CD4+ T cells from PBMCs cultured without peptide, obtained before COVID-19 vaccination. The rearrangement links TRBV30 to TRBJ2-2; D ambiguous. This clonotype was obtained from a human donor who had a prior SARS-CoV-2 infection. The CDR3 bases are TGTGCCTGGAGTTCCCGTGGGACCGGGGAGCTGTTTTTT. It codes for CAWSSRGTGELFF.